Listed below are T cell receptor beta chains from one sample, sequenced in a study of cytomegalovirus exposure and HLA in healthy donors. The data were produced by immunoSEQ multiplex PCR, yet TCRdb's version contains in-frame clones alone and is incomplete. The table includes some 150,000 clones, 87% detected once. The sample was PBMCs. These receptors all stem from a woman between 25 and 40 years old in good health and CMV-seronegative. CDR3s include the opening cysteine and the closing phenylalanine or tryptophan. A D gene is named only where the DNA matches it firmly. Not all rows give a size; the values are once, few, many and, for expanded clones, a class.

abundance: .
d_gene: .
v_gene: TRBV29-1
j_gene: TRBJ2-7
CDR3nt: TGCAGCGTTGAAGTCGGGTTCCGGACAGACCACGAGCAGTACTTC
CDR3aa: CSVEVGFRTDHEQYF

abundance: .
d_gene: TRBD2
v_gene: TRBV11-1
j_gene: TRBJ2-2
CDR3nt: TGTGCCAGCAGCTTAGCGTGGGGACTAGCGGGAGCGATCACCGGGGAGCTGTTTTTT
CDR3aa: CASSLAWGLAGAITGELFF

abundance: .
d_gene: TRBD1
v_gene: TRBV19
j_gene: TRBJ2-7
CDR3nt: TGTGCCAGTAGACAAGGACAGGGAGACGAGCAGTACTTC
CDR3aa: CASRQGQGDEQYF

abundance: .
d_gene: .
v_gene: TRBV28
j_gene: TRBJ2-6
CDR3nt: TGTGCCAGCAGCGGAGGAGGGAGTCCGGTTCCCTCTGGGGCCAACGTCCTGACTTTC
CDR3aa: CASSGGGSPVPSGANVLTF

abundance: .
d_gene: TRBD2
v_gene: TRBV4-1
j_gene: TRBJ2-3
CDR3nt: TGCGCCAGCAGCCAAGGCCGTGAGGGCGGGGGGTTTCATACGCAGTATTTT
CDR3aa: CASSQGREGGGFHTQYF

abundance: once
d_gene: .
v_gene: TRBV6-6
j_gene: TRBJ1-1
CDR3nt: TGTGCCAGCAGTTACGAGACTGAAGCTTTCTTT
CDR3aa: CASSYETEAFF

abundance: .
d_gene: .
v_gene: TRBV2
j_gene: TRBJ1-2
CDR3nt: TGTGCCAGCAGGGAGGGGACTTTGTTAAATGGCTACACCTTC
CDR3aa: CASREGTLLNGYTF

abundance: once
d_gene: .
v_gene: TRBV28
j_gene: TRBJ2-7
CDR3nt: TGTGCCAGCAGTCCTACTCCAACTTACGAGCAGTACTTC
CDR3aa: CASSPTPTYEQYF

abundance: .
d_gene: .
v_gene: TRBV27
j_gene: TRBJ2-7
CDR3nt: TGTGCCAGCAGTTTATATCCTCTGGGCAGGGGCTCCTACGAGCAGTACTTC
CDR3aa: CASSLYPLGRGSYEQYF

abundance: few
d_gene: TRBD1
v_gene: TRBV19
j_gene: TRBJ1-5
CDR3nt: TGTGCCAGTAGTAGCGACAGGGGAGGCCCCCAGCATTTT
CDR3aa: CASSSDRGGPQHF

abundance: few
d_gene: TRBD1
v_gene: TRBV30
j_gene: TRBJ2-3
CDR3nt: TGTGCCTGGAGTGGATGGACAGGGCTATCGTCAGATACGCAGTATTTT
CDR3aa: CAWSGWTGLSSDTQYF

abundance: .
d_gene: .
v_gene: TRBV7-9
j_gene: TRBJ1-2
CDR3nt: TGTGCCAGCAGCTTAGAGGGGCTTGACTATGGCTACACCTTC
CDR3aa: CASSLEGLDYGYTF

abundance: .
d_gene: TRBD1
v_gene: TRBV7-9
j_gene: TRBJ1-5
CDR3nt: TGTGCCAGCAGCTCCGACAGGGACAATCAGCCCCAGCATTTT
CDR3aa: CASSSDRDNQPQHF

abundance: .
d_gene: .
v_gene: TRBV7-7
j_gene: TRBJ2-3
CDR3nt: TGTGCCAGCAGCTTAACGGGACTCCTAGGGGATACGCAGTATTTT
CDR3aa: CASSLTGLLGDTQYF

abundance: .
d_gene: .
v_gene: TRBV7-3
j_gene: TRBJ2-3
CDR3nt: TGTGCCAGCAGCCCCCGGACCGGGAAAGATACGCAGTATTTT
CDR3aa: CASSPRTGKDTQYF

abundance: few
d_gene: TRBD1
v_gene: TRBV11-3
j_gene: TRBJ2-7
CDR3nt: TGTGCCAGCAGCAATCGGACAGGGAGGCGCGTCGACGAGCAGTACTTC
CDR3aa: CASSNRTGRRVDEQYF

abundance: few
d_gene: .
v_gene: TRBV27
j_gene: TRBJ2-7
CDR3nt: TGTGCCAGCAGTTTACAGCAGGGGTCCTACGAGCAGTACTTC
CDR3aa: CASSLQQGSYEQYF

abundance: .
d_gene: TRBD1
v_gene: TRBV18
j_gene: TRBJ2-3
CDR3nt: TGTGCCAGCTCACGAGACAGGGGGCACACAGATACGCAGTATTTT
CDR3aa: CASSRDRGHTDTQYF

abundance: .
d_gene: TRBD2
v_gene: TRBV7-7
j_gene: TRBJ2-2
CDR3nt: TGTGCCAGCAGCTTGACTAGCGGTACGGGCGGGGAGCTGTTTTTT
CDR3aa: CASSLTSGTGGELFF

abundance: .
d_gene: TRBD1
v_gene: TRBV18
j_gene: TRBJ2-5
CDR3nt: TGTGCCAGCTCACTCTTGGACAGGGTTCAAGAGACCCAGTACTTC
CDR3aa: CASSLLDRVQETQYF

abundance: .
d_gene: TRBD2
v_gene: TRBV9
j_gene: TRBJ2-3
CDR3nt: TGTGCCAGCAGCTTCGAGGGGGGACTAGCGGGGGGTTCCACAGATACGCAGTATTTT
CDR3aa: CASSFEGGLAGGSTDTQYF

abundance: .
d_gene: TRBD1
v_gene: TRBV7-8
j_gene: TRBJ2-7
CDR3nt: TGTGCCAGCAGCCTGACAGGGGGGGCCTACGAGCAGTACTTC
CDR3aa: CASSLTGGAYEQYF

abundance: .
d_gene: TRBD1
v_gene: TRBV7-9
j_gene: TRBJ2-7
CDR3nt: TGTGCCAGCAGCTTCTGGCCGAGACAGGGGTCGTTCTACGAGCAGTACTTC
CDR3aa: CASSFWPRQGSFYEQYF

abundance: .
d_gene: TRBD2
v_gene: TRBV6-5
j_gene: TRBJ2-1
CDR3nt: TGTGCCAGCAGTTCAGCGGGATGGAATGAGCAGTTCTTC
CDR3aa: CASSSAGWNEQFF

abundance: .
d_gene: TRBD1
v_gene: TRBV11-1
j_gene: TRBJ2-7
CDR3nt: TGTGCCAGCAGACAGGGGGCAGGTTTGTACGAGCAGTACTTC
CDR3aa: CASRQGAGLYEQYF

abundance: .
d_gene: .
v_gene: TRBV19
j_gene: TRBJ2-5
CDR3nt: TGTGCCAGTAGTAGGTCGCCACCTAGTCCCATTAGGGAGACCCAGTACTTC
CDR3aa: CASSRSPPSPIRETQYF

abundance: .
d_gene: .
v_gene: TRBV7-9
j_gene: TRBJ1-6
CDR3nt: TGTGCCAGCTCGGGGGGGCTTCCACCCCTCCACTTT
CDR3aa: CASSGGLPPLHF

abundance: .
d_gene: TRBD1
v_gene: TRBV28
j_gene: TRBJ1-2
CDR3nt: TGTGCCAGCAGTTCCATCGACAGGGAAGTCTATGGCTACACCTTC
CDR3aa: CASSSIDREVYGYTF

abundance: once
d_gene: .
v_gene: TRBV2
j_gene: TRBJ1-2
CDR3nt: TGTGCCAGCAGAGTAGGGGTCCATGGCTACACCTTC
CDR3aa: CASRVGVHGYTF

abundance: .
d_gene: .
v_gene: TRBV7-9
j_gene: TRBJ2-7
CDR3nt: TGTGCCAGCAGCTTAGTACGTGGGAGGGAGCAGTACTTC
CDR3aa: CASSLVRGREQYF

abundance: .
d_gene: TRBD2
v_gene: TRBV4-3
j_gene: TRBJ2-3
CDR3nt: TGCGCCAGCAGCCGAATCGGACTAGCGGGGGCAGATACGCAGTATTTT
CDR3aa: CASSRIGLAGADTQYF

abundance: .
d_gene: .
v_gene: TRBV7-6
j_gene: TRBJ2-3
CDR3nt: TGTGCCAGCAGCTCCACGGCGGCAGATACGCAGTATTTT
CDR3aa: CASSSTAADTQYF

abundance: .
d_gene: .
v_gene: TRBV4-3
j_gene: TRBJ1-6
CDR3nt: TGCGCCAGCAGCCAAGGCAGCTCCTATAATTCACCCCTCCACTTT
CDR3aa: CASSQGSSYNSPLHF

abundance: .
d_gene: TRBD2
v_gene: TRBV10-3
j_gene: TRBJ2-3
CDR3nt: TGTGCCATCAGTCGGACAAAGAACAGCGGGGAGAGCACAGATACGCAGTATTTT
CDR3aa: CAISRTKNSGESTDTQYF

abundance: .
d_gene: .
v_gene: TRBV4-2
j_gene: TRBJ2-3
CDR3nt: TGTGCCAGCAGCCTGGGCAGCCTGCCGCCGTATTTT
CDR3aa: CASSLGSLPPYF

abundance: .
d_gene: .
v_gene: TRBV10-3
j_gene: TRBJ1-3
CDR3nt: TGTGCCATCAGTGAGGAGAACTCTGGAAACACCATATATTTT
CDR3aa: CAISEENSGNTIYF

abundance: .
d_gene: .
v_gene: TRBV19
j_gene: TRBJ2-1
CDR3nt: TGTGCCAGTAGTTTCTCGAGGGATGAGCAGTTCTTC
CDR3aa: CASSFSRDEQFF

abundance: .
d_gene: .
v_gene: TRBV19
j_gene: TRBJ1-3
CDR3nt: TGTGCCAGTACCCCGGCAGGCAGTGGAAACACCATATATTTT
CDR3aa: CASTPAGSGNTIYF

abundance: .
d_gene: TRBD1
v_gene: TRBV7-9
j_gene: TRBJ1-5
CDR3nt: TGTGCCAGCAGCCCCGGACAGGGGATTGGCGCCAATCAGCCCCAGCATTTT
CDR3aa: CASSPGQGIGANQPQHF

abundance: .
d_gene: .
v_gene: TRBV5-6
j_gene: TRBJ2-7
CDR3nt: TGTGCCAGCAGCTTGGGGGCGCGCGAGCAGTACTTC
CDR3aa: CASSLGAREQYF

abundance: .
d_gene: .
v_gene: TRBV2
j_gene: TRBJ2-7
CDR3nt: TGTGCCAGCAGGGGCCAGGACACCTACGAGCAGTACTTC
CDR3aa: CASRGQDTYEQYF

abundance: .
d_gene: .
v_gene: TRBV4-3
j_gene: TRBJ2-1
CDR3nt: TGCGCCAGCAGCCAAGGAATGATTCAGAACAATGAGCAGTTCTTC
CDR3aa: CASSQGMIQNNEQFF

abundance: .
d_gene: .
v_gene: TRBV20-1
j_gene: TRBJ2-7
CDR3nt: TGCAGTGCTGCCGAGTACGAGCAGTACTTC
CDR3aa: CSAAEYEQYF

abundance: once
d_gene: TRBD2
v_gene: TRBV4-2
j_gene: TRBJ2-3
CDR3nt: TGTGCCAGCAGCCAAGTGGTTGGGGGGGGAAACACAGATACGCAGTATTTT
CDR3aa: CASSQVVGGGNTDTQYF

abundance: .
d_gene: TRBD2
v_gene: TRBV10-3
j_gene: TRBJ2-5
CDR3nt: TGTGCCATCAGTGAGGGGCGGGGGGACCAAGAGACCCAGTACTTC
CDR3aa: CAISEGRGDQETQYF

abundance: .
d_gene: .
v_gene: TRBV7-3
j_gene: TRBJ2-3
CDR3nt: TGTGCCAGCAGCGTGGGCCCGGCTAGCACAGATACGCAGTATTTT
CDR3aa: CASSVGPASTDTQYF

abundance: few
d_gene: TRBD2
v_gene: TRBV7-9
j_gene: TRBJ2-1
CDR3nt: TGTGCCAGCAGCTTATGGGGTAGCGGGACCTACAATGAGCAGTTCTTC
CDR3aa: CASSLWGSGTYNEQFF

abundance: .
d_gene: TRBD1
v_gene: TRBV5-5
j_gene: TRBJ1-4
CDR3nt: TGTGCCAGCAGCTACCGGGACAGGGGAAATGAAAAACTGTTTTTT
CDR3aa: CASSYRDRGNEKLFF

abundance: .
d_gene: TRBD2
v_gene: TRBV5-1
j_gene: TRBJ2-2
CDR3nt: TGCGCCAGCAGCTTGGTACTAGCGGCCTACACCGGGGAGCTGTTTTTT
CDR3aa: CASSLVLAAYTGELFF

abundance: .
d_gene: .
v_gene: TRBV2
j_gene: TRBJ1-1
CDR3nt: TGTGCCAGCAGTGAAGCGTATAGCAGTCCGAACACTGAAGCTTTCTTT
CDR3aa: CASSEAYSSPNTEAFF

abundance: once
d_gene: TRBD2
v_gene: TRBV4-3
j_gene: TRBJ2-1
CDR3nt: TGCGCCAGCAGCCACCAGATAGCGGGAGGGCCCGAGTTCTTC
CDR3aa: CASSHQIAGGPEFF

abundance: .
d_gene: .
v_gene: TRBV19
j_gene: TRBJ1-2
CDR3nt: TGTGCCAGTACCGCAATAGCTAACTATGGCTACACCTTC
CDR3aa: CASTAIANYGYTF

abundance: .
d_gene: TRBD2
v_gene: TRBV11-2
j_gene: TRBJ2-1
CDR3nt: TGTGCCAGCAGCTTAGGGATAGCGGGAGGGGTGAATGAGCAGTTCTTC
CDR3aa: CASSLGIAGGVNEQFF

abundance: once
d_gene: TRBD2
v_gene: TRBV19
j_gene: TRBJ2-7
CDR3nt: TGTGCCAGTAGTAGACGCCCAGGCGGGGGGGATGTCTACGAGCAGTACTTC
CDR3aa: CASSRRPGGGDVYEQYF

abundance: .
d_gene: .
v_gene: TRBV21-1
j_gene: TRBJ2-7
CDR3nt: TGTGCCGGGACAACCGGGACTAGCTGCTACGAGCAGTACTTC
CDR3aa: CAGTTGTSCYEQYF

abundance: .
d_gene: TRBD2
v_gene: TRBV27
j_gene: TRBJ2-5
CDR3nt: TGTGCCAGCAGTTTATTAGCGGGGATACAAGAGACCCAGTACTTC
CDR3aa: CASSLLAGIQETQYF

abundance: .
d_gene: TRBD2
v_gene: TRBV27
j_gene: TRBJ2-7
CDR3nt: TGTGCCAGCAGTCATCCGGGAGGGGCCTACGAGCAGTACTTC
CDR3aa: CASSHPGGAYEQYF